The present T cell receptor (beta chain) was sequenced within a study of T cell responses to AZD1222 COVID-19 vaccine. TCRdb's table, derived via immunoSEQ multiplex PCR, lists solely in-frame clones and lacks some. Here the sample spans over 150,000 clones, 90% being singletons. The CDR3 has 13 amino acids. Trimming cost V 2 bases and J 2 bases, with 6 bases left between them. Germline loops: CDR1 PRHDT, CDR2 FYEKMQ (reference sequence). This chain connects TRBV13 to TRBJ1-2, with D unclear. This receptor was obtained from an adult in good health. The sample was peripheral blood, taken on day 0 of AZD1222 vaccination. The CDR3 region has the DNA TGTGCCAGCAGCTTAACGGGAAACTATGGCTACACCTTC. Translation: CASSLTGNYGYTF. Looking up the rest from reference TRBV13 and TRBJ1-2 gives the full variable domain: AAGVIQSPRHLIKEKRETATLKCYPIPRHDTVYWYQQGPGQDPQFLISFYEKMQSDKGSIPDRFSAQQFSDYHSELNMSSLELGDSALYFCASSLTGNYGYTFGSGTRLTVV.